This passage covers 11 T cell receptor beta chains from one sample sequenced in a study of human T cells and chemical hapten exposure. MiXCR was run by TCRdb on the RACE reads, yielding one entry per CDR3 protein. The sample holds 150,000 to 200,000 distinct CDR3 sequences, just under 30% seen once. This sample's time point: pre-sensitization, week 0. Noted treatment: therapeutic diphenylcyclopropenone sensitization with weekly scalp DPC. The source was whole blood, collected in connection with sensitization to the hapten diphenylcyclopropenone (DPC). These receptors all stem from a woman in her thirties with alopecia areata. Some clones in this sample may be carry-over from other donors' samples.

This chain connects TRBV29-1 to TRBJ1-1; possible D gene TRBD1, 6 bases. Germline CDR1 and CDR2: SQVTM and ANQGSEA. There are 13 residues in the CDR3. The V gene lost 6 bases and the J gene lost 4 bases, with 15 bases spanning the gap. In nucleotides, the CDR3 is TGCAGCGTCGCGGTGGGGGGCGGCACTGAAGCTTTCTTT. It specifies CSVAVGGGTEAFF.

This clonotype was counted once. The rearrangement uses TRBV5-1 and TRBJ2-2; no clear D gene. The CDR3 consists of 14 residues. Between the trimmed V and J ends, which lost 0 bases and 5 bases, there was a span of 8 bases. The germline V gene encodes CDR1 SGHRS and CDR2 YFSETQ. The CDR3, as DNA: TGCGCCAGCAGCTTGGATCAGAGAACCGGGGAGCTGTTTTTT. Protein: CASSLDQRTGELFF.

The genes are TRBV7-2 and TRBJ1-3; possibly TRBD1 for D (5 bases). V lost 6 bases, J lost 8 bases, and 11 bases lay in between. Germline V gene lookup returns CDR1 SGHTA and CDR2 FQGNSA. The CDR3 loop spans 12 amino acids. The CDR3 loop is CASRQDGYTIYF. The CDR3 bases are TGTGCCAGCAGACAGGACGGATACACCATATATTTT.

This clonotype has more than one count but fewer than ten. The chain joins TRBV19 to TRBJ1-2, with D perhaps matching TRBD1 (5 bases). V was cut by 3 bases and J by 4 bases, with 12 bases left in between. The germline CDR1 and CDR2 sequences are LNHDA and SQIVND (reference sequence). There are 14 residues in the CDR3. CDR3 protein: CASSIIQDTYGYTF. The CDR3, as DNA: TGTGCCAGTAGTATCATCCAGGACACCTATGGCTACACCTTC.

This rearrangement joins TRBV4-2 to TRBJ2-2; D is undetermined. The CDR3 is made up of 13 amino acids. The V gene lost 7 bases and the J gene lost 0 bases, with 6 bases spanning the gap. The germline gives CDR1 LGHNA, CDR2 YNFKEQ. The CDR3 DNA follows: TGTGCCAGCATGTCTACGAACACCGGGGAGCTGTTTTTT. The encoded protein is CASMSTNTGELFF.

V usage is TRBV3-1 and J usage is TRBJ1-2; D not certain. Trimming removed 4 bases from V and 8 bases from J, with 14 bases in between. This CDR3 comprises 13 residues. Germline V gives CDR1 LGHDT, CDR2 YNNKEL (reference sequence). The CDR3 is CASSPSIFQGYTF. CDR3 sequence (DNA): TGTGCCAGCAGCCCTAGTATATTTCAGGGCTACACCTTC.

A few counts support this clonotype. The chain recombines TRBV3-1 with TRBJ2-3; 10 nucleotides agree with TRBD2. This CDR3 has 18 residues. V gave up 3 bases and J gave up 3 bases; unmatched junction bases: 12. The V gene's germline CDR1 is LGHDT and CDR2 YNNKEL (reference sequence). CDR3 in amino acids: CASSHGGAGGPGTDTQYF. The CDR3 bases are TGTGCCAGCAGCCACGGGGGAGCGGGGGGGCCTGGGACAGATACGCAGTATTTT.

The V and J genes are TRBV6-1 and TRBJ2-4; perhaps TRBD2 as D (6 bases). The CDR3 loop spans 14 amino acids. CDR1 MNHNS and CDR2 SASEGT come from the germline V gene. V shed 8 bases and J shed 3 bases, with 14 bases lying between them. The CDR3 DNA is TGTGCCAGCGCTGGGGGACTTATCAAAAACATTCAGTACTTC. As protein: CASAGGLIKNIQYF.

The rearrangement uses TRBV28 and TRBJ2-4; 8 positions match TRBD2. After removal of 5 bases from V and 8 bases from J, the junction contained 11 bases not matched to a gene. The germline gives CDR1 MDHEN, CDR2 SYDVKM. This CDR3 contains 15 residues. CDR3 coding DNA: TGTGCCAGCAGTCAAGCGGGGGCCGAGCAACACATTCAGTACTTC. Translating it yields CASSQAGAEQHIQYF.

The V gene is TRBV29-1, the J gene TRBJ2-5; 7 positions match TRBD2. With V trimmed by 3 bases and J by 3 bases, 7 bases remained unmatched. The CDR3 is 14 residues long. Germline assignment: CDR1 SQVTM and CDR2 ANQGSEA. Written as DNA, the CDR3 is TGCAGCGTTGATGTGGCGGGAGTGGAAGAGACCCAGTACTTC. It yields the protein CSVDVAGVEETQYF.

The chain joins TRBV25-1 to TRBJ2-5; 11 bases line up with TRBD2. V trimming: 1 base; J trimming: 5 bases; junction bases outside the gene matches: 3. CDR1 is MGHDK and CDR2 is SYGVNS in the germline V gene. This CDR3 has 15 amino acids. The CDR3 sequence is CASSESLAGVETQYF. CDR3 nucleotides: TGTGCCAGCAGTGAATCACTAGCGGGAGTGGAGACCCAGTACTTC.